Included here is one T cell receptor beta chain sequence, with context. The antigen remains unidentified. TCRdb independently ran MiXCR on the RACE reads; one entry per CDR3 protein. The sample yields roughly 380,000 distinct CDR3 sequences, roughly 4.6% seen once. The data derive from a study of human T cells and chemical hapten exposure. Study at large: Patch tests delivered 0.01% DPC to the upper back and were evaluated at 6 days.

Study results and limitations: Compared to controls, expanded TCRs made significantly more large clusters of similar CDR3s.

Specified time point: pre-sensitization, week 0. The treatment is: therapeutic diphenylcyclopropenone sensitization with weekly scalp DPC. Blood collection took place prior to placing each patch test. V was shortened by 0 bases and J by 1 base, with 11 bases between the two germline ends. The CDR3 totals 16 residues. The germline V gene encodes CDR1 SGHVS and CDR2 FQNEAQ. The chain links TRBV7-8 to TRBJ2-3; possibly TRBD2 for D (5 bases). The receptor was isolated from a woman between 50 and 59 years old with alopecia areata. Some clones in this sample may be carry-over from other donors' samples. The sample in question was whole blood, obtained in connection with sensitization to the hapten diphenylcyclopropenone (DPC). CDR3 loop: CASSLAATTRTDTQYF. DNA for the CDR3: TGTGCCAGCAGCTTAGCCGCGACTACCCGCACAGATACGCAGTATTTT.